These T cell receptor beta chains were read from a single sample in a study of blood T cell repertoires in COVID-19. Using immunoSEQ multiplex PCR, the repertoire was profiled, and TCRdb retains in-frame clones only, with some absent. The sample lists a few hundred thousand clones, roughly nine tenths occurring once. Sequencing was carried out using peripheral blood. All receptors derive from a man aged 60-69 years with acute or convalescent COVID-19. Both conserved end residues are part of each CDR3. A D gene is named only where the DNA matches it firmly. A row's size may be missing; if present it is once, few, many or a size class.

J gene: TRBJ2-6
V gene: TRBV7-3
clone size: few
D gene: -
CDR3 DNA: TGTGCCAGCAGCTTAAGTAGCCAGGGTAGCTCTGGGGCCAACGTCCTGACTTTC
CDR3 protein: CASSLSSQGSSGANVLTF

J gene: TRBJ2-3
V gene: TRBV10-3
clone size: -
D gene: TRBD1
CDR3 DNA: TGTGCCATCAGTGGGGAGGACAGGGCAGATACGCAGTATTTT
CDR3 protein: CAISGEDRADTQYF

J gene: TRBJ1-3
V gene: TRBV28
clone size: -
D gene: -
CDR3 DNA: TGTGCCAGCAGCCTGGGGGACATCTCTGGAAACACCATATATTTT
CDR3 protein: CASSLGDISGNTIYF

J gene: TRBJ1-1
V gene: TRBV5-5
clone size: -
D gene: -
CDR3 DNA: TGTGCCAGCAGCTATCCGGGACAAGCGAGGGCTGAAGCTTTCTTT
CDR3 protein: CASSYPGQARAEAFF

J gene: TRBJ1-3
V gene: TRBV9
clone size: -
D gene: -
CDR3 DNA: TGTGCCAGCAGCGCTCCCAGGGGAGGGGAACGAGGAAACACCATATATTTT
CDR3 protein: CASSAPRGGERGNTIYF

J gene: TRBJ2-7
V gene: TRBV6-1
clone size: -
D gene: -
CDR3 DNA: TGTGCCAGCAGTGAAAGGTCAGGGCCGCTACCCTACGAGCAGTACTTC
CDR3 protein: CASSERSGPLPYEQYF

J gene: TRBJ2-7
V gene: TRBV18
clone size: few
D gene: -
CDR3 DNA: TGTGCCAGCTCACCACCAGACAGCTACGAGCAGTACTTC
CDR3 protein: CASSPPDSYEQYF

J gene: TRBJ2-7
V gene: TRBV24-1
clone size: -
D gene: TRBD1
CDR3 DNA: TGTGCCACCAGTGACAGGACAGGGGGCTACGAGCAGTACTTC
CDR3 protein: CATSDRTGGYEQYF

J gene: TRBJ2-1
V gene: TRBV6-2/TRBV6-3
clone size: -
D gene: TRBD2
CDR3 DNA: TGTGCCAGCAGCTTACCCCCGGGACTAGCGGGGTCAGGGGGGCACAATGAGCAGTTCTTC
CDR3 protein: CASSLPPGLAGSGGHNEQFF

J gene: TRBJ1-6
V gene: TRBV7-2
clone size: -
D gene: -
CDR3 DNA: TGTGCCAGCAGCTTAGGACGGGCACCCCTCCACTTT
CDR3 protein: CASSLGRAPLHF

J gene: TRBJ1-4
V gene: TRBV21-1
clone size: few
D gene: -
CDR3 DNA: TGTGCCAGCAGCCCCCTCCGTAGGGGAACAACTAATGAAAAACTGTTTTTT
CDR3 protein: CASSPLRRGTTNEKLFF

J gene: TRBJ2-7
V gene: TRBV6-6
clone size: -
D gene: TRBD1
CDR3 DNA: TGTGCCAGCAGTTACTCGGGACAGGAAAGCTCCTACGAGCAGTACTTC
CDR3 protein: CASSYSGQESSYEQYF

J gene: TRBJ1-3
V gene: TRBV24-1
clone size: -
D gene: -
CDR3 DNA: TGTGCCACCAGTGACCCCTCGTCCGGAGGCGGAAACACCATATATTTT
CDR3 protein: CATSDPSSGGGNTIYF

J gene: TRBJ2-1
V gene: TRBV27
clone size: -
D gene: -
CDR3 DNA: TGTGCCAGCAGTGACCGGGACTACAATGAGCAGTTCTTC
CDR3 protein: CASSDRDYNEQFF

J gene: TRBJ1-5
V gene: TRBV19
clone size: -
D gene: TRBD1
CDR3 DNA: TGTGCCAGTCGGGACAGGGCAAGCAATCAGCCCCAGCATTTT
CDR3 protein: CASRDRASNQPQHF

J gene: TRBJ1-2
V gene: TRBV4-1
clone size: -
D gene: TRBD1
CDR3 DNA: TGCGCCAGCAGCCAGCGACAGGGTGACGGCTACACCTTC
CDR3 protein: CASSQRQGDGYTF

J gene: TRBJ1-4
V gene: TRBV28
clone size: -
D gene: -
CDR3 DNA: TGTGCCAGCAGTTGGACCGTGGGGAGGGGAAAACTGTTTTTT
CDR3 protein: CASSWTVGRGKLFF

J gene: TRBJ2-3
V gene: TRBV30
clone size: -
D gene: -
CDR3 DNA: TGTGCCTGGAGCGCAGGAGGGAGATGGGGAGATACGCAGTATTTT
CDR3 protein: CAWSAGGRWGDTQYF

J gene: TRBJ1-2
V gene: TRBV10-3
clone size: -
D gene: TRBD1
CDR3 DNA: TGTGCCATCAGTGGACAGGGTGGGCCTTATGGCTACACCTTC
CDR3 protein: CAISGQGGPYGYTF

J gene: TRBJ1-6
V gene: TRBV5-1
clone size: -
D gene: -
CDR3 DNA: TGCGCCAGCAGCTTCGGGGGAAATTCACCCCTCCACTTT
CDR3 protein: CASSFGGNSPLHF

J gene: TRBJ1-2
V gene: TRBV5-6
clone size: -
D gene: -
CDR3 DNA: TGTGCCAGCAGCTTGGCGGGAGCTAACTATGGCTACACCTTC
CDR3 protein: CASSLAGANYGYTF

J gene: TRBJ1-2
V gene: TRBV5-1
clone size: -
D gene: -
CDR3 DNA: TGCGCCAGCAGCTTCGGAGGTGGAAATGGCTACACCTTC
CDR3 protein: CASSFGGGNGYTF

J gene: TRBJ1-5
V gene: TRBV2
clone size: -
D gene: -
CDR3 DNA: TGTGCCAGCAGTGAAGTCGGCAGGGTCGGTCAGCCCCAGCATTTT
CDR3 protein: CASSEVGRVGQPQHF

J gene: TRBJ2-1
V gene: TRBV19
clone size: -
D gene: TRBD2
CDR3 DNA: TGTGCCAGTAGTATTTCTAGCGGGAGGTATAATGAGCAGTTCTTC
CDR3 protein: CASSISSGRYNEQFF

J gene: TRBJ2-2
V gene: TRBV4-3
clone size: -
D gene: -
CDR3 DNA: TGCGCCAGCAGCCGCGTATCGGGGGCCGGGGAGCTGTTTTTT
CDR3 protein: CASSRVSGAGELFF

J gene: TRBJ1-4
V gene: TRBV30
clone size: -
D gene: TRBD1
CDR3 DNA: TGTGCCTGGAGCGACGGGACAGGTTACGAAAAACTGTTTTTT
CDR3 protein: CAWSDGTGYEKLFF

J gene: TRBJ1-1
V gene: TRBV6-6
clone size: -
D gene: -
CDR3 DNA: TGTGCCAGCAGTTACTCCCGGGGGGTCATGAACACTGAAGCTTTCTTT
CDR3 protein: CASSYSRGVMNTEAFF

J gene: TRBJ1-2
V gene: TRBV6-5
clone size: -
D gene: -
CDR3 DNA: TGTGCCAGCTCCGATTCGCGGCGCTACACCTTC
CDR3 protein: CASSDSRRYTF

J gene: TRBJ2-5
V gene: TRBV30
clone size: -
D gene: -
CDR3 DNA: TGTGCCTGGAGTAACTTCCAAGAGACCCAGTACTTC
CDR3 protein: CAWSNFQETQYF

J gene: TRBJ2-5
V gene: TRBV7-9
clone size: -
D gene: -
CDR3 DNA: TGTGCCAGCAGCTTAGCGGGGGGAGAGACCCAGTACTTC
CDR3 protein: CASSLAGGETQYF

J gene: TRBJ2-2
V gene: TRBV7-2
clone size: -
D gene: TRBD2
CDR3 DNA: TGTGCCAGCAGCTTATTTATGCGGGAGACCACCGGGGAGCTGTTTTTT
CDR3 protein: CASSLFMRETTGELFF

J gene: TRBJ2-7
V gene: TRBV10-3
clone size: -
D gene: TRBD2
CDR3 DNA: TGTGCCATCAGTGCGGCGGGAGACAGATCCTACGAGCAGTACTTC
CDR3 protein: CAISAAGDRSYEQYF

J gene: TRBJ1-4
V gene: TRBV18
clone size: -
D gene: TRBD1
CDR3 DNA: TGTGCCAGCTCCCTCGGGACAGGCCCTAATGAAAAACTGTTTTTT
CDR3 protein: CASSLGTGPNEKLFF

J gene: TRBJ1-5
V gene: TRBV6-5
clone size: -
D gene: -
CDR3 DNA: TGTGCCAGCAGCTTCGGACGGCTCGGGGAGCCCCAGCATTTT
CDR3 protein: CASSFGRLGEPQHF

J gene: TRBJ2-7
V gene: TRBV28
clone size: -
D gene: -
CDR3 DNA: TGTGCCAGCACCCTTTCAGGGGAAGTGCGAGAGCAGTACTTC
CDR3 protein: CASTLSGEVREQYF

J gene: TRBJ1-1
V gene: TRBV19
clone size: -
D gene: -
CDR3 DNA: TGTGCCAGTAGTTACGACAGAACACGCCCTGAAGCTTTCTTT
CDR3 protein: CASSYDRTRPEAFF